What follows are 6 T cell receptor beta chains derived from one specimen sequenced in a study of CD4 T cells in lung cancer. This lung tissue lay as far as possible from the tumor, at least 3 cm away. Libraries were prepared by immunoSEQ multiplex PCR; TCRdb keeps only in-frame clonotypes and omits some of them. The table lists approximately 11,000 clones, around 66% of them singletons. The sample taken for sequencing was normal lung tissue taken away from the tumor. These receptors were obtained from a man aged 55 to 70 with non-small cell lung cancer.

The chain couples TRBV9 to TRBJ2-1; no reliable D call. Trimming stripped 4 bases from V and 5 bases from J, with 4 bases between. The germline V gene encodes CDR1 SGDLS and CDR2 YYNGEE. CDR3 length equals 11 residues. Written as DNA, the CDR3 is TGTGCCAGCAGCTTCAACAATGAGCAGTTCTTC. Amino acid sequence: CASSFNNEQFF.

This chain joins TRBV5-4 and TRBJ2-2, with D maybe TRBD2 (5 bases). The CDR3 is 15 residues long. V lost 3 bases and J lost 0, with 9 bases in between. In germline, CDR1 is SGHNT, CDR2 YYREEE (reference sequence). This CDR3 is CASSSGLSNTGELFF. CDR3 bases: TGTGCCAGCAGCTCCGGACTGTCGAACACCGGGGAGCTGTTTTTT.

The chain recombines TRBV10-3 with TRBJ2-6; D not certain. V was cut by 5 bases and J by 0 bases, with 8 bases left in between. The CDR3 is 15 amino acids. CDR1 is ENHRY, CDR2 SYGVKD, per germline. DNA of the CDR3: TGTGCCATCAGTCCAGGAAGCTCTGGGGCCAACGTCCTGACTTTC. Its protein product is CAISPGSSGANVLTF.

The chain recombines TRBV11-3 with TRBJ2-2; D call uncertain. Trimming left V 6 bases short and J 6 bases short, with 11 bases between. Germline CDR1 SGHNT, CDR2 YENEEA. The CDR3 is made up of 13 amino acids. CDR3 sequence: CASRPSVSGELFF. The CDR3, as DNA: TGTGCCAGCAGGCCTTCGGTGTCCGGGGAGCTGTTTTTT.

The chain couples TRBV7-6 to TRBJ2-5; 7 bases match TRBD2. The germline CDR1 and CDR2 sequences are SGHVS and FNYEAQ. V gave up 0 bases and J gave up 4 bases; unmatched junction bases: 5. CDR3 length: 15 amino acids. The CDR3 loop reads CASSLASGVGETQYF. CDR3 bases: TGTGCCAGCAGCTTAGCAAGCGGGGTCGGAGAGACCCAGTACTTC.

This clone was found a few times. The gene calls are TRBV7-3 and TRBJ1-5; 7 bases are a match to TRBD1. V was pared by 5 bases and J by 3 bases, with 7 bases of the junction left unmatched. The CDR3 is 15 amino acids. Germline V gene lookup returns CDR1 SGHTA and CDR2 FQGTGA. The CDR3 DNA sequence: TGTGCCAGCAGCCTAGGGACAGTGGTCAATCAGCCCCAGCATTTT. Encoded protein: CASSLGTVVNQPQHF.